The 22 T cell receptor beta chains presented below share a single source sample, sequenced in a study of T-cell reconstitution after alpha-beta-depleted transplantation in children. Unique molecular identifiers were used in preparing the TCRbeta library. One entry per CDR3 protein, called by TCRdb with MiXCR from the PCR reads. The top ten clones hold roughly 5% of a sample with 200,000 to 250,000 distinct CDR3 sequences, about 24% of them seen once. The material sequenced was PBMCs, mostly from graft donor cells, taken 360 days after TCRalphabeta/CD19-depleted stem cell transplant. Receptors were obtained from a female patient aged 2-10 years who had a stem cell transplant for congenital amegakaryocytic thrombocytopenia, so the T cells may come from the graft donor.

This clonotype was seen more than once but under ten times. The chain employs TRBV4-1 and TRBJ2-7; 14 positions agree with TRBD2. The V gene's germline CDR1 is MGHRA and CDR2 YSYEKL. J lost 0 bases, V lost 4 bases, and 2 bases had no gene match. The CDR3 is 16 amino acids. Here the CDR3 reads CASSRTSGRTSYEQYF. The CDR3 region has the DNA TGCGCCAGCAGCCGGACTAGCGGGAGGACCTCCTACGAGCAGTACTTC.

The J gene is TRBJ1-5, the V gene TRBV29-1, with D tentatively TRBD1 (5 bases). The CDR3 runs to 13 residues. Per germline, CDR1 SQVTM and CDR2 ANQGSEA. Trimming took 4 bases from V and 4 from J, leaving 11 bases between them. The CDR3 coding sequence is TGCAGCGTTGCGGGGCAGCAGAATCAGCCCCAGCATTTT. Its protein is CSVAGQQNQPQHF.

The gene calls are TRBV5-1 and TRBJ1-2; D not resolved. V was shortened by 0 bases and J by 10 bases, with 10 bases between the two germline ends. Germline loops: CDR1 SGHRS, CDR2 YFSETQ. The CDR3 sequence is 12 residues long. Here the CDR3 reads CASSLDTNIYTF. The CDR3 DNA follows: TGCGCCAGCAGCTTGGACACGAATATCTACACCTTC.

V usage is TRBV7-9 and J usage is TRBJ2-5, with D perhaps assigned TRBD1 or TRBD2 (5 bases each). V dropped 3 bases and J dropped 7 bases, with 24 bases sitting between them. In germline, CDR1 is SEHNR, CDR2 FQNEAQ (reference sequence). The CDR3 loop spans 17 amino acids. The CDR3 coding sequence is TGTGCCAGCAGCTTCCATCCCTTTGGGACCCCACGGGGGACCCAGTACTTC. This codes for CASSFHPFGTPRGTQYF. Variable domain in full (rest from reference TRBV7-9 and TRBJ2-5): DTGVSQNPRHKITKRGQNVTFRCDPISEHNRLYWYRQTLGQGPEFLTYFQNEAQLEKSRLLSDRFSAERPKGSFSTLEIQRTEQGDSAMYLCASSFHPFGTPRGTQYFGPGTRLLVL.

As regards this clonotype: The final CDR3 position lacks the conserved phenylalanine or tryptophan, pointing to a likely read error. The CDR3 spells CSARFRITEAFY. CDR3 in DNA: TGCAGTGCTAGATTCAGGATCACTGAAGCTTTCTAT. This chain uses TRBV20-1 with TRBJ1-1; D is undetermined. Looked up from germline, CDR1 is DFQATT and CDR2 is SNEGSKA (reference sequence). Trimming removed 2 bases at V and 4 bases at J, with 8 bases between. There are 12 residues in the CDR3.

The rearrangement joins TRBV5-1 to TRBJ2-7; D uncertain. The CDR3 is 14 amino acids. Trimming stripped 1 base from V and 5 bases from J, with 13 bases between. Germline values: CDR1 SGHRS, CDR2 YFSETQ. The CDR3 DNA sequence: TGCGCCAGCAGCTTGCTTGGGGTGGATGACGAGCAGTACTTC. This encodes CASSLLGVDDEQYF.

This chain uses TRBV24-1 with TRBJ1-1; D remains ambiguous. Trimming shortened V by 4 bases and J by 10 bases, and 0 bases separated the two germline ends. Germline values: CDR1 KGHDR, CDR2 SFDVKD. The CDR3 is made up of 8 amino acids. Written as DNA, the CDR3 is TGTGCCACCAGTGAAGCTTTCTTT. This gives the protein CATSEAFF.

This chain links TRBV2 with TRBJ1-4, with D unclear. The CDR3 runs to 15 residues. Germline loops: CDR1 SNHLY, CDR2 FYNNEI. Trimming stripped 3 bases from V and 1 base from J, with 9 bases between. The CDR3 here is CASSDRTGTNEKLFF. CDR3 bases: TGTGCCAGCAGTGACAGGACGGGAACTAATGAAAAACTGTTTTTT.

The CDR3 region has the DNA TGTGCCAGCTCACCACCGCGAGAAAAAGAGCAGTTCTTC. It yields the protein CASSPPREKEQFF. The chain joins TRBV18 to TRBJ2-1; no clear D. Looked up from germline, CDR1 is KGHSH and CDR2 is LQKENI. V was clipped by 0 bases and J by 10 bases, with 10 bases between them. CDR3 size: 13 residues.

This clonotype came up many times. The gene calls are TRBV12-3 or TRBV12-4 and TRBJ2-7; no firm D call. The CDR3 spans 13 residues. The ends were cut back, 3 bases at V and 5 bases at J, with 11 bases in the middle. CDR3 region: CASSFSVRNEQYF. CDR3 bases: TGTGCCAGCAGTTTTTCGGTGCGGAACGAGCAGTACTTC.

This clonotype has only a few counts. This chain joins TRBV20-1 and TRBJ2-5; D gene ambiguous. Germline loops: CDR1 DFQATT, CDR2 SNEGSKA (reference sequence). V lost 6 bases and J 0 bases, leaving 5 bases between the germline ends. The CDR3 runs to 11 residues. The CDR3 DNA is TGCAGTGCCGAGTACCAAGAGACCCAGTACTTC. Translating it yields CSAEYQETQYF.

The rearrangement joins TRBV12-3 or TRBV12-4 to TRBJ2-2, with a possible D match to TRBD2 (5 bases). CDR3 length equals 15 residues. Trimming left V 2 bases short and J 1 base short, with 8 bases between. Written as DNA, the CDR3 is TGTGCCAGCAGTTTATCACTAGGGAACACCGGGGAGCTGTTTTTT. Its protein is CASSLSLGNTGELFF.

CDR3 DNA sequence: TGTGCCAGCAGCTGGGCGGCTCAAGAGACCCAGTACTTC. This codes for CASSWAAQETQYF. The chain carries TRBV5-5 and TRBJ2-5, with D uncertain. Germline values: CDR1 SGHKS, CDR2 YYEKEE (reference sequence). The CDR3 totals 13 residues. With 3 bases removed from V and 2 bases from J, the gap between germline ends came to 8 bases.

This clonotype has only one observation. V usage is TRBV10-3 and J usage is TRBJ2-7, with a possible D match to TRBD2 (6 bases). V was trimmed by 8 bases and J by 0 bases, leaving 11 bases between them. The CDR3 covers 13 residues. Germline loops: CDR1 ENHRY, CDR2 SYGVKD. This CDR3 reads CAIGGTGSYEQYF. CDR3 sequence (DNA): TGTGCCATCGGGGGGACGGGCTCCTACGAGCAGTACTTC.

The chain uses TRBV12-3 or TRBV12-4 and TRBJ2-5; 10 positions match TRBD1. The V gene end was trimmed by 4 bases and the J gene end by 4 bases; junction bases not matched to a gene: 6. The CDR3 covers 15 residues. CDR3 DNA sequence: TGTGCCAGCAGTTGGGGACAGGGGTTGCGAGAGACCCAGTACTTC. Its translation: CASSWGQGLRETQYF.

The table lists this clonotype with a few counts. V gene TRBV29-1 combines with J gene TRBJ1-1; 7 bases are shared with TRBD1. Trimming at V came to 4 bases and at J to 4 bases, leaving 3 bases not matched to a gene. Germline V gives CDR1 SQVTM, CDR2 ANQGSEA. The CDR3 loop spans 12 amino acids. This CDR3 reads CSVVGGATEAFF. The CDR3 DNA reads as TGCAGCGTTGTAGGGGGCGCCACTGAAGCTTTCTTT.

This clonotype was counted a few times. The chain employs TRBV11-2 and TRBJ2-7, with 8 bases identical to TRBD1. V was pared by 0 bases and J by 4 bases, with 8 bases of the junction left unmatched. Germline lookup yields CDR1 SGHAT and CDR2 FQNNGV. The CDR3 covers 16 residues. The CDR3 DNA sequence: TGTGCCAGCAGCTTAGATATGGGGACAGGATCATACGAGCAGTACTTC. Translating it yields CASSLDMGTGSYEQYF. Full variable domain (outside the CDR3, taken from reference TRBV11-2 and TRBJ2-7): EAGVAQSPRYKIIEKRQSVAFWCNPISGHATLYWYQQILGQGPKLLIQFQNNGVVDDSQLPKDRFSAERLKGVDSTLKIQPAKLEDSAVYLCASSLDMGTGSYEQYFGPGTRLTVT.

The chain links TRBV2 to TRBJ2-5, with D possibly matching TRBD1 (6 bases). CDR1 and CDR2 from the germline V gene are SNHLY and FYNNEI. Between the trimmed V and J ends, which lost 7 bases and 2 bases, there was a span of 14 bases. This CDR3 spans 14 amino acids. CDR3 in DNA: TGTGCCAGCACTCCCCGGGACACTCAAGAGACCCAGTACTTC. This sequence encodes CASTPRDTQETQYF.

Of note for this clonotype: A clone one base away is much larger, so this may be a read error. The chain employs TRBV20-1 and TRBJ2-7; 9 positions match TRBD1. V lost 6 bases and J lost 6; bases outside the gene matches: 9. The CDR3 spans 13 residues. Germline V gene lookup returns CDR1 DFQATT and CDR2 SNEGSKA (reference sequence). CDR3 sequence reads: CSASPGQGVEQYF. CDR3 DNA: TGCAGTGCAAGCCCGGGACAGGGCGTCGAGCAGTACTTC.

This rearrangement joins TRBV2 to TRBJ2-3, with unresolved D. Between the trimmed V and J ends, which lost 2 bases and 6 bases, there was a span of 12 bases. CDR3 length: 14 amino acids. Germline V lookup: CDR1 SNHLY, CDR2 FYNNEI. In DNA, the CDR3 is TGTGCCAGCAGTGAACCGCGAAGCCTCGATACGCAGTATTTT. Protein product: CASSEPRSLDTQYF. The variable domain in full, with the rest retrieved from reference TRBV2 and TRBJ2-3, is EPEVTQTPSHQVTQMGQEVILRCVPISNHLYFYWYRQILGQKVEFLVSFYNNEISEKSEIFDDQFSVERPDGSNFTLKIRSTKLEDSAMYFCASSEPRSLDTQYFGPGTRLTVL.

This clonotype has only a few counts. The chain has TRBV4-2 and TRBJ2-3, with TRBD2 matching 9 bases. The CDR3 has 15 amino acids. The V and J ends lost 4 bases and 3 bases, in that order; junction bases with no gene match: 5. Germline CDR1 is LGHNA and CDR2 is YNFKEQ. The CDR3 is CASSRRSGRTDTQYF. The DNA of the CDR3 is TGTGCCAGCAGCCGCCGGAGCGGGAGGACAGATACGCAGTATTTT.

Ten or more counts support this clonotype. The V and J genes are TRBV6-2 or TRBV6-3 and TRBJ2-3; D uncertain. Germline CDR1 is MNHEY and CDR2 is SVGEGT. The CDR3 has 16 amino acids. The V end lost 0 bases, the J end lost 4 bases, and 14 bases lay between the germline ends. CDR3: CASSYSSMGHADTQYF. For the CDR3, the DNA is TGTGCCAGCAGTTACTCGAGTATGGGCCACGCAGATACGCAGTATTTT.